This TCR beta chain was observed in a study of control samples from healthy donors and cancer patients. Measured with immunoSEQ multiplex PCR; TCRdb has only the in-frame clones, and not every one. The table includes 150,000 to 180,000 clones, approximately 93% detected once. V was clipped by 1 base and J by 0 bases, with 6 bases between them. Per the germline V gene, CDR1 is SGHTA and CDR2 is FQGNSA. CDR3 length equals 14 residues. This sequence originates from a man aged 40-49 years in good health. The V call is TRBV7-2, the J call TRBJ1-2; the D is unclear. Sequencing input: blood. The CDR3 loop reads CASSLGPANYGYTF. The CDR3 DNA is TGTGCCAGCAGCTTAGGGCCTGCTAACTATGGCTACACCTTC.